Following are 30 T cell receptor beta chains from one sample sequenced in a study of T-cell reconstitution after alpha-beta-depleted transplantation in children. Preparation of the TCRbeta library involved a method that used unique molecular identifiers. One entry per CDR3 protein results from TCRdb running MiXCR on the PCR reads. The sample gives 250,000 to 300,000 distinct CDR3 sequences, roughly 9.1% of which show up once; 7.5% is in the top ten. Source: PBMCs, taken before TCRalphabeta/CD19-depleted stem cell transplant. The receptors were gathered from a boy less than two years old with acute myeloid leukemia, due to receive a stem cell transplant.

This clonotype was counted ten times or more. The chain uses TRBV27 and TRBJ2-1; 12 bases agree with TRBD1. This CDR3 spans 15 amino acids. Germline V lookup: CDR1 MNHEY, CDR2 SMNVEV (reference sequence). V was clipped by 5 bases and J by 9 bases; unmatched bases: 8. As DNA, the CDR3 is TGTGCCAGCAGTCGACCGGGACAGGGGGCACTTGAGCAGTTCTTC. Protein: CASSRPGQGALEQFF.

This clonotype was detected many times. The gene calls are TRBV6-5 and TRBJ1-2, with D perhaps TRBD1 (5 bases). The V gene's germline CDR1 is MNHEY and CDR2 SVGAGI. CDR3 length: 15 amino acids. Between the trimmed V and J ends, which lost 0 bases and 5 bases, there was a span of 13 bases. CDR3 DNA: TGTGCCAGCAGTTACTCAACGGGTGGGGCGTATGGCTACACCTTC. It codes for CASSYSTGGAYGYTF.

Many counts were recorded for this clonotype. The V and J genes are TRBV5-1 and TRBJ2-1, with unresolved D. This CDR3 is 15 amino acids long. Trimming removed 0 bases at V and 8 bases at J, with 15 bases between. Germline V CDR1 and CDR2: SGHRS, YFSETQ. The chain's CDR3 is CASSLEDRRWDEQFF. The CDR3 coding sequence is TGCGCCAGCAGCTTGGAGGACCGTAGGTGGGATGAGCAGTTCTTC.

This clonotype was recorded many times. This rearrangement joins TRBV6-5 to TRBJ2-7, with D possibly TRBD1 on 5 matching bases. This CDR3 region has 16 residues. The V and J ends lost 0 bases and 6 bases respectively, with 18 bases between them. CDR1 and CDR2 from the germline V gene are MNHEY and SVGAGI. CDR3: CASSYSAGRVFPEQYF. The DNA for the CDR3 is TGTGCCAGCAGTTACTCGGCAGGGCGCGTCTTCCCCGAGCAGTACTTC.

The V call is TRBV10-3, the J call TRBJ2-7, with TRBD1 matching over 8 bases. Looked up from germline, CDR1 is ENHRY and CDR2 is SYGVKD. Unmatched junction bases numbered 5, after V lost 4 bases and J lost 0 bases. The CDR3 covers 15 residues. CDR3 amino acids: CAISGGQASSYEQYF. For the CDR3, the DNA is TGTGCCATCAGTGGGGGACAGGCAAGCTCCTACGAGCAGTACTTC.

This clonotype was seen repeatedly, ten times or more. The rearrangement uses TRBV20-1 and TRBJ1-2, with D unclear. The CDR3 is 12 amino acids. The germline CDR1 and CDR2 sequences are DFQATT and SNEGSKA (reference sequence). With 3 bases removed from V and 3 bases from J, the gap between germline ends came to 8 bases. CDR3 nucleotides: TGCAGTGCTAGTCGGGGTGACTATGGCTACACCTTC. Encoded protein: CSASRGDYGYTF.

This clonotype was found many times. J is TRBJ2-7 and V is TRBV6-5; perhaps D is TRBD1 or TRBD2 (5 bases each). Trimming pared 2 bases from V and 2 bases from J, leaving 10 bases between. CDR3 size: 14 residues. Germline CDR1 is MNHEY and CDR2 is SVGAGI. The CDR3 DNA follows: TGTGCCAGCAGTTACAGGGACCAGGCCTACGAGCAGTACTTC. Translating gives CASSYRDQAYEQYF.

This clonotype was found many times. CDR3 protein: CASSQVLLDGYEQYF. CDR3 DNA: TGTGCCAGCAGCCAAGTGCTCCTGGACGGCTACGAGCAGTACTTC. The chain is built from TRBV4-2 and TRBJ2-7; unclear D gene. This CDR3 contains 15 residues. Between the trimmed V and J ends, which lost 1 base and 3 bases, there was a span of 13 bases. Germline assignment: CDR1 LGHNA and CDR2 YNFKEQ.

Ten or more counts support this clonotype. The rearrangement links TRBV6-1 to TRBJ2-1; D call uncertain. V was trimmed by 7 bases and J by 1 base, leaving 14 bases between them. The germline V gene encodes CDR1 MNHNS and CDR2 SASEGT. The CDR3 contains 15 residues. CDR3 coding DNA: TGTGCCAGCACCTCCGTTTCTCCTTCCTACAATGAGCAGTTCTTC. It specifies CASTSVSPSYNEQFF.

With regard to this clonotype: This clone may be a read error of a much larger clone one base away. This chain joins TRBV3-1 and TRBJ2-6, with D perhaps matching TRBD1 (7 bases). CDR1 LGHDT and CDR2 YNNKEL come from the germline V gene (reference sequence). Trimming shortened V by 8 bases and J by 0 bases, and 20 bases separated the two germline ends. CDR3 length: 18 amino acids. CDR3: CASCPRGDSLSGANVLTF. The CDR3, as DNA: TGTGCCAGCTGTCCTAGGGGGGACAGTCTCTCTGGGGCCAACGTCCTGACTTTC.

The chain recombines TRBV5-1 with TRBJ2-5; 15 positions match TRBD2. The CDR3 length is 17 residues. In germline, CDR1 is SGHRS, CDR2 YFSETQ. Trimming took 3 bases from V and 0 from J; bases not matched to a gene: 3. The CDR3 region is CASSYGLAGGYQETQYF. In DNA, the CDR3 is TGCGCCAGCAGCTACGGACTAGCGGGGGGGTACCAAGAGACCCAGTACTTC.

Many counts were recorded for this clonotype. V gene TRBV4-2 combines with J gene TRBJ2-7; TRBD1 is a possible D gene (6 bases). The germline V gene encodes CDR1 LGHNA and CDR2 YNFKEQ. The CDR3 has 15 residues. Trimming pared 2 bases from V and 3 bases from J, leaving 14 bases between. Here the CDR3 DNA reads TGTGCCAGCAGCCAAAGTGGTGGGGGCCTCTACGAGCAGTACTTC. Its protein is CASSQSGGGLYEQYF.

This clonotype was detected ten times or more. The chain recombines TRBV6-5 with TRBJ2-3; D perhaps matches TRBD2 (5 bases). Germline-derived CDR1 and CDR2 are MNHEY and SVGAGI. Trimming shortened V by 2 bases and J by 0 bases, and 6 bases separated the two germline ends. CDR3 length: 14 residues. Here the CDR3 DNA reads TGTGCCAGCAGTTACCGGACTAGCACAGATACGCAGTATTTT. It is translated as CASSYRTSTDTQYF.

In this sample, this clonotype turned up many times. The rearrangement links TRBV29-1 to TRBJ2-5, with 9 bases lining up with TRBD2. The CDR3 runs 17 residues. From germline, CDR1 is SQVTM and CDR2 ANQGSEA. V lost 2 bases and J lost 0; bases outside the gene matches: 10. The CDR3 nucleotides read TGCAGCGTTGAAACGACTAGCGGAGGGGCCTACCAAGAGACCCAGTACTTC. The encoded protein is CSVETTSGGAYQETQYF.

Concerning this clonotype itself: Since a much larger clone is just one base distant, this may be a read error. The gene calls are TRBV2 and TRBJ2-7; 7 nucleotides align to TRBD1. Per germline, CDR1 SNHLY and CDR2 FYNNEI. V shed 8 bases, J shed 2 bases, and the junction held 12 bases outside the gene matches. The CDR3 runs to 15 residues. The CDR3 bases are TGTGCCAGCCTTCCTAGCAGGGGGATTGCCTACGAGCAGTACTTC. Its translation: CASLPSRGIAYEQYF.

This clonotype was counted at least ten times. J is TRBJ2-7 and V is TRBV5-1; D might be TRBD2 (6 bases). V was shortened by 4 bases and J by 3 bases, with 20 bases between the two germline ends. This CDR3 has 16 amino acids. CDR1 is SGHRS and CDR2 is YFSETQ in the germline V gene. CDR3 sequence: CASSVSSARRGYEQYF. The CDR3 coding sequence is TGCGCCAGCAGCGTGTCTAGCGCCCGGCGGGGCTACGAGCAGTACTTC.

The chain combines TRBV30 with TRBJ1-2; no clear D. Deletions cut 2 bases from V and 2 bases from J, with 9 bases between. The CDR3 totals 13 residues. In germline, CDR1 is GTSNPN, CDR2 SVGIG (reference sequence). As DNA, the CDR3 is TGTGCCTGGAGTCCGGCTTTCAACTATGGCTACACCTTC. It translates to CAWSPAFNYGYTF.

This clonotype was picked up many times. The chain employs TRBV4-1 and TRBJ2-2; D uncertain. The CDR3 is 17 residues long. The germline V and J ends were trimmed by 4 bases and 1 base, with 16 bases remaining between them. In germline, CDR1 is MGHRA, CDR2 YSYEKL. This CDR3 is CASSPNPHHMNTGELFF. The CDR3 DNA is TGCGCCAGCAGCCCCAATCCCCACCACATGAACACCGGGGAGCTGTTTTTT.

The table lists this clonotype with many counts. This chain connects TRBV25-1 to TRBJ2-6, with D perhaps assigned TRBD1 or TRBD2 (5 bases each). The CDR3 length is 17 residues. The germline gives CDR1 MGHDK, CDR2 SYGVNS. Trimming removed 6 bases at V and 0 bases at J, with 15 bases between. The CDR3 DNA follows: TGTGCCAGCAGGGGACCCCAGGCACTCTCTGGGGCCAACGTCCTGACTTTC. Its protein is CASRGPQALSGANVLTF.

This clonotype was detected many times. The chain has TRBV7-6 and TRBJ1-2, with TRBD1 matching 9 bases. This CDR3 has 15 amino acids. The V gene's germline CDR1 is SGHVS and CDR2 FNYEAQ. The V and J ends lost 3 bases and 4 bases, in that order; junction bases with no gene match: 6. The CDR3 spells CASSLGQGLSYGYTF. Written as DNA, the CDR3 is TGTGCCAGCAGCTTGGGACAGGGACTAAGCTATGGCTACACCTTC.

This clonotype was seen many times. The chain has TRBV5-1 and TRBJ1-1, with D unclear. Germline CDR1 SGHRS, CDR2 YFSETQ. The germline V and J ends were trimmed by 4 bases and 2 bases, with 9 bases remaining between them. This CDR3 has 13 residues. DNA of the CDR3: TGCGCCAGCAGCGTTGAACCCAACACTGAAGCTTTCTTT. It codes for CASSVEPNTEAFF.

This clonotype was observed many times. The chain employs TRBV2 and TRBJ2-7; 9 bases are shared with TRBD1. After removal of 1 base from V and 3 bases from J, the junction contained 7 bases not matched to a gene. Looked up from germline, CDR1 is SNHLY and CDR2 is FYNNEI. The CDR3 length is 16 residues. The CDR3 DNA follows: TGTGCCAGCAGTGAAGGGTTCCGGGACAGGGTCTACGAGCAGTACTTC. Its translation is CASSEGFRDRVYEQYF.

This clonotype was recorded many times. This chain joins TRBV29-1 and TRBJ1-1, with D perhaps TRBD1 (5 bases). Germline V gene lookup returns CDR1 SQVTM and CDR2 ANQGSEA. V was trimmed by 7 bases and J by 4 bases, leaving 10 bases between them. This CDR3 spans 11 amino acids. CDR3 bases: TGCAGCGCCGTCGGGGGCACTGAAGCTTTCTTT. It translates to CSAVGGTEAFF.

This clonotype was observed at least ten times. CDR3 coding DNA: TGTGCCAGCAGCCAGGGACAGTTTGGCTCACCCCTCCACTTT. Residues: CASSQGQFGSPLHF. This chain uses TRBV6-5 with TRBJ1-6; 7 positions match TRBD1. Germline lookup yields CDR1 MNHEY and CDR2 SVGAGI. After removal of 6 bases from V and 10 bases from J, the junction contained 9 bases not matched to a gene. The CDR3 is made up of 14 amino acids.

This clonotype was seen at least ten times. The genes are TRBV12-3 or TRBV12-4 and TRBJ2-1; 10 bases map to TRBD2. The CDR3 consists of 16 residues. J lost 8 bases, V lost 6 bases, and 13 bases had no gene match. CDR3 sequence (DNA): TGTGCCAGCAGCCCCCTTTTAGCGGGAGGTTTCCATGAGCAGTTCTTC. It is translated as CASSPLLAGGFHEQFF.

This clonotype was seen many times. The rearrangement uses TRBV5-5 and TRBJ2-1; 9 bases line up with TRBD1. The CDR3 covers 15 residues. Germline loops: CDR1 SGHKS, CDR2 YYEKEE (reference sequence). Trimming at V came to 1 base and at J to 4 bases, leaving 3 bases not matched to a gene. The chain's CDR3 is CASSLKQGAYNEQFF. The CDR3 DNA is TGTGCCAGCAGCTTGAAACAGGGGGCTTACAATGAGCAGTTCTTC.

This clonotype was detected ten times or more. The chain uses TRBV7-2 and TRBJ1-3, with D possibly matching TRBD1 (5 bases). The CDR3 consists of 16 residues. The germline CDR1 and CDR2 sequences are SGHTA and FQGNSA. With 1 base removed from V and 2 bases from J, the gap between germline ends came to 12 bases. CDR3 bases: TGTGCCAGCAGCTTAGTAACGGGGGGAACTGGAAACACCATATATTTT. Amino acid sequence: CASSLVTGGTGNTIYF.

This clonotype was picked up many times. This chain links TRBV6-5 with TRBJ1-4, with D unresolved. CDR1 and CDR2 (germline): MNHEY, SVGAGI. The CDR3 extends over 15 amino acids. Trimming stripped 2 bases from V and 7 bases from J, with 14 bases between. The CDR3 spells CASSYIPSSGEKLFF. The CDR3 DNA sequence: TGTGCCAGCAGTTACATCCCCTCGTCGGGTGAAAAACTGTTTTTT.

This clonotype appeared many times. The rearrangement uses TRBV3-1 and TRBJ2-3; D gene unclear. Germline V gene sequence: CDR1 LGHDT, CDR2 YNNKEL (reference sequence). This CDR3 has 13 residues. V was pared by 6 bases and J by 4 bases, with 11 bases between. CDR3 residues: CASSPSYPDTQYF. The CDR3 region has the DNA TGTGCCAGCAGTCCAAGCTACCCAGATACGCAGTATTTT.

This clonotype was picked up many times. This chain connects TRBV28 to TRBJ1-5; tentative D call: TRBD1 (5 bases). CDR1 and CDR2 from the germline V gene are MDHEN and SYDVKM. Trimming took 6 bases from V and 5 from J, leaving 20 bases between them. CDR3 length: 16 residues. The CDR3 here is CASRYGTTRQDQPQHF. CDR3 DNA sequence: TGTGCCAGCAGATATGGGACGACCCGCCAGGATCAGCCCCAGCATTTT.